This TCR beta chain was found in a study of T cell repertoires in cytomegalovirus infection. Overall study context: Public signatures in TCR beta pointed to CMV infection and matching HLA type.

Turning to this clonotype: Its matching antigen is unknown.

General study points: Frequencies of public TCR beta families were cumulated, and this identified carriers of CMV plus the relevant HLA. HLA-C-restricted TCR beta clonotypes specific for CMV led the ex vivo response.

TCRdb redid the calling of the reads with MiXCR, one entry per CDR3 protein. The repertoire holds 740,000 or so distinct CDR3 sequences, 35% to 45% seen once, with more than 2.5% in the top ten. Sequencing was carried out using PBMCs. This receptor was identified in a human donor in good health (CMV status not recorded). Some clones in this sample may be carry-over from other donors' samples.

The CDR3 DNA sequence: TGTGCCAGCAATCCGAACACCGGGGAGCTGTTTTTT. Translation gives CASNPNTGELFF. The chain couples TRBV28 to TRBJ2-2; D uncertain. The germline CDR1 and CDR2 sequences are MDHEN and SYDVKM. Trimming shortened V by 7 bases and J by 0 bases, and 3 bases separated the two germline ends. This CDR3 contains 12 residues.